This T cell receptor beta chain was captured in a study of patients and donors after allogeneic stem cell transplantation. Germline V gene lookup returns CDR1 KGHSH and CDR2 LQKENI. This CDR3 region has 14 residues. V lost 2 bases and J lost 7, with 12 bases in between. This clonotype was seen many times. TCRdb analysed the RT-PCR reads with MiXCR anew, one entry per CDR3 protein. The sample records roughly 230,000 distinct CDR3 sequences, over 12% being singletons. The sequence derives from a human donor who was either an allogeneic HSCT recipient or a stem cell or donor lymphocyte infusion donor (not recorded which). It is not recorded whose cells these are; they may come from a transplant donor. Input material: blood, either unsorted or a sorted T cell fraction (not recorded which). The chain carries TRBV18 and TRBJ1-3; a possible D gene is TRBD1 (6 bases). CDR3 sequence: CASSPYREGNTIYF. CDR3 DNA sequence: TGTGCCAGCTCACCATACAGGGAAGGGAACACCATATATTTT.